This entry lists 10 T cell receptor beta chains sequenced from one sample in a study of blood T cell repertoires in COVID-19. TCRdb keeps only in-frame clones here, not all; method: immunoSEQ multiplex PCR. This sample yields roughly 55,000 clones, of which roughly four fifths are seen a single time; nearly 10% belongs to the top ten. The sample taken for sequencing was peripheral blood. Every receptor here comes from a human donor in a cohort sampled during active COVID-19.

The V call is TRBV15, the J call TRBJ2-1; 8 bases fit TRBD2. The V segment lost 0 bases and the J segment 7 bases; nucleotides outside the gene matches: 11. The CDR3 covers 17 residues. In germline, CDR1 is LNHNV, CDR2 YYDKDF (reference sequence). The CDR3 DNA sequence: TGTGCCACCAGCAGAGATAGCGGGGAGGGCTTAAGGAATGAGCAGTTCTTC. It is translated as CATSRDSGEGLRNEQFF. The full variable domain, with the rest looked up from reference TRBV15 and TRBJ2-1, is DAMVIQNPRYQVTQFGKPVTLSCSQTLNHNVMYWYQQKSSQAPKLLFHYYDKDFNNEADTPDNFQSRRPNTSFCFLDIRSPGLGDTAMYLCATSRDSGEGLRNEQFFGPGTRLTVL.

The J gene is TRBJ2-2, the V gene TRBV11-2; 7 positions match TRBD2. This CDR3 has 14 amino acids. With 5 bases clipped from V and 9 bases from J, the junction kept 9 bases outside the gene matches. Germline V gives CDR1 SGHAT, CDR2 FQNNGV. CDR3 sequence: CASSRTGGTRELFF. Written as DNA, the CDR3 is TGTGCCAGCAGCAGGACGGGGGGAACCAGGGAGCTGTTTTTT. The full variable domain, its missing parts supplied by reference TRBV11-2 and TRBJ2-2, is EAGVAQSPRYKIIEKRQSVAFWCNPISGHATLYWYQQILGQGPKLLIQFQNNGVVDDSQLPKDRFSAERLKGVDSTLKIQPAKLEDSAVYLCASSRTGGTRELFFGEGSRLTVL.

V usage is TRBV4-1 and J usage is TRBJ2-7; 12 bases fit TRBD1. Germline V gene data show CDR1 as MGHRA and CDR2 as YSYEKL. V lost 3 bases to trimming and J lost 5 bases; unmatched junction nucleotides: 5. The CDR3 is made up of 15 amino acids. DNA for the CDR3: TGCGCCAGCAGCCAGGGGGGGACAGGGGGCCACGAGCAGTACTTC. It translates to CASSQGGTGGHEQYF.

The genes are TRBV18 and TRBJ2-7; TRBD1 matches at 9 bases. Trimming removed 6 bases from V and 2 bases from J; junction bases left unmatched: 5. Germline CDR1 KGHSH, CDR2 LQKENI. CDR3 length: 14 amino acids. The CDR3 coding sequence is TGTGCCAGCTCCCAGGGACAGGGCGCCTACGAGCAGTACTTC. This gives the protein CASSQGQGAYEQYF.

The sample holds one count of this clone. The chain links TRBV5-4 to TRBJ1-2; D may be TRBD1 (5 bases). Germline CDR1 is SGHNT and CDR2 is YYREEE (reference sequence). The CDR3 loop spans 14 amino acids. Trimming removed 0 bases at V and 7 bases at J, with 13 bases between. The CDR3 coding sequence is TGTGCCAGCAGCTTGGCCACCAGGGTTGGTGGCTACACCTTC. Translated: CASSLATRVGGYTF.

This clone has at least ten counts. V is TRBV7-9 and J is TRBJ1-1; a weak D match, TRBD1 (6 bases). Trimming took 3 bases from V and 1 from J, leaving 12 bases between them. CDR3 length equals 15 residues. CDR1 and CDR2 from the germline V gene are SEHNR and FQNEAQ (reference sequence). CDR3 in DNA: TGTGCCAGCAGCTTTACCAGGGGCGGGAACACTGAAGCTTTCTTT. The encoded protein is CASSFTRGGNTEAFF.

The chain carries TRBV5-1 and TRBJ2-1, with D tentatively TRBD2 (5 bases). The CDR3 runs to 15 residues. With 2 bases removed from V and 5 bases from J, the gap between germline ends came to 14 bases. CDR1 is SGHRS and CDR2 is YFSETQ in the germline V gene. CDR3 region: CASSLEGVIHNEQFF. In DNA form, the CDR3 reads TGCGCCAGCAGCTTAGAGGGAGTAATCCACAATGAGCAGTTCTTC.

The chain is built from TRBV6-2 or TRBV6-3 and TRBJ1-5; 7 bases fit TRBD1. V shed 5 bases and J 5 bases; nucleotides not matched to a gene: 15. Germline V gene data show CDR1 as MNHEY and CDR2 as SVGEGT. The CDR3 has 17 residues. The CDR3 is CASSHNYGWQGDQPQHF. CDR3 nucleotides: TGTGCCAGCAGTCACAATTACGGGTGGCAGGGGGATCAGCCCCAGCATTTT.

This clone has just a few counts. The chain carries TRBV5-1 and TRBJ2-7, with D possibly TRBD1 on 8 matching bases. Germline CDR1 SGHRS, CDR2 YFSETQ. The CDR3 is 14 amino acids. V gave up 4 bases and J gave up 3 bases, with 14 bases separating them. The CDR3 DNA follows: TGCGCCAGCAGCAGCGGGACAGGCCACTACGAGCAGTACTTC. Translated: CASSSGTGHYEQYF.

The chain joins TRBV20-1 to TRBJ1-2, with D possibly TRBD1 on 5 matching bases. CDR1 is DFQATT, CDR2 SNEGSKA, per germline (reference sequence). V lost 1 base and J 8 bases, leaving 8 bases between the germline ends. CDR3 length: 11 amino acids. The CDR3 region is CSARVPGGYTF. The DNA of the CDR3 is TGCAGTGCTAGAGTTCCAGGGGGCTACACCTTC.